The 11 T cell receptor beta chains in this list originate from one sample, sequenced in a study of cytomegalovirus exposure and HLA in healthy donors. The repertoire was sequenced with immunoSEQ multiplex PCR; TCRdb's copy has only in-frame clones and lacks some. The repertoire holds some 130,000 clones, with roughly 86% as singletons. Sequencing input: PBMCs. The receptors derive from a man aged 25-40 years in good health and CMV-seronegative.

The rearrangement joins TRBV7-9 to TRBJ1-5; 7 nucleotides agree with TRBD1. V dropped 3 bases and J dropped 5; count of bases not matched to a gene: 1. This CDR3 contains 13 residues. CDR1 SEHNR and CDR2 FQNEAQ come from the germline V gene (reference sequence). CDR3 sequence (DNA): TGTGCCAGCAGCTTGCAGGGGGATCAGCCCCAGCATTTT. Translating gives CASSLQGDQPQHF.

The V gene is TRBV6-1, the J gene TRBJ2-3, with D unclear. The V end lost 3 bases, the J end lost 2 bases, and 12 bases lay between the germline ends. Germline CDR1 is MNHNS and CDR2 is SASEGT. The CDR3 is 15 residues long. The CDR3 loop is CASSENRRSTDTQYF. CDR3 DNA sequence: TGTGCCAGCAGTGAGAATCGGAGATCCACAGATACGCAGTATTTT.

This clone was recorded only once. This chain joins TRBV9 and TRBJ2-7; TRBD2 matches 8 bases. CDR3 length: 15 residues. V shed 0 bases and J 5 bases; nucleotides not matched to a gene: 7. Germline V gene data show CDR1 as SGDLS and CDR2 as YYNGEE. The CDR3 sequence: CASSVAGGYRDEQYF. CDR3 sequence (DNA): TGTGCCAGCAGCGTAGCGGGGGGGTATAGGGACGAGCAGTACTTC.

The chain joins TRBV27 to TRBJ2-5; D is unclear. Germline V gene lookup returns CDR1 MNHEY and CDR2 SMNVEV (reference sequence). Trimming removed 5 bases from V and 5 bases from J, with 18 bases in between. This CDR3 has 15 amino acids. The CDR3 here is CASSHSFRSQETQYF. CDR3 nucleotide sequence: TGTGCCAGCAGTCACTCATTTAGGAGCCAGGAGACCCAGTACTTC.

The V and J genes are TRBV2 and TRBJ2-7; no definite D call. The V gene's germline CDR1 is SNHLY and CDR2 FYNNEI. V lost 5 bases to trimming and J lost 2 bases, with 16 bases between them. This CDR3 comprises 15 residues. The CDR3 reads CASSPRVFLAYEQYF. The CDR3 region has the DNA TGTGCCAGCAGTCCCCGAGTGTTCCTCGCCTACGAGCAGTACTTC.

The chain recombines TRBV27 with TRBJ2-1; TRBD1 is a possible D gene (6 bases). The CDR3 runs to 15 residues. CDR1 is MNHEY, CDR2 SMNVEV, per germline (reference sequence). V gave up 4 bases and J gave up 0 bases, with 10 bases separating them. The CDR3 protein is CASSSGQSSYNEQFF. The DNA of the CDR3 is TGTGCCAGCAGTTCTGGACAGAGCTCCTACAATGAGCAGTTCTTC.

The V and J genes are TRBV5-1 and TRBJ1-3; D is unclear. CDR3 length: 14 amino acids. Between the trimmed V and J ends, which lost 4 bases and 0 bases, there was a span of 8 bases. Germline CDR1 SGHRS, CDR2 YFSETQ. The CDR3 reads CASSPEGSGNTIYF. The CDR3 DNA reads as TGCGCCAGCAGCCCGGAGGGCTCTGGAAACACCATATATTTT. The complete variable domain, with remaining parts taken from reference TRBV5-1 and TRBJ1-3, reads KAGVTQTPRYLIKTRGQQVTLSCSPISGHRSVSWYQQTPGQGLQFLFEYFSETQRNKGNFPGRFSGRQFSNSRSEMNVSTLELGDSALYLCASSPEGSGNTIYFGEGSWLTVV.

Only one count was recorded for this clone. The rearrangement joins TRBV5-1 to TRBJ1-3; a possible D gene is TRBD1 (6 bases). CDR1 and CDR2 from the germline V gene are SGHRS and YFSETQ. V was clipped by 4 bases and J by 0 bases, with 17 bases between them. This CDR3 comprises 17 residues. CDR3 DNA sequence: TGCGCCAGCAGCAGGCGGACAGATCTTAGCTCTGGAAACACCATATATTTT. Its protein product is CASSRRTDLSSGNTIYF.

The rearrangement uses TRBV5-1 and TRBJ1-6, with TRBD1 matching 7 bases. The CDR3 runs to 15 residues. CDR1 is SGHRS and CDR2 is YFSETQ in the germline V gene. J lost 7 bases, V lost 4 bases, and 8 bases had no gene match. In DNA form, the CDR3 reads TGCGCCAGCAGCCCAGGGACAGCAATGAATTCACCCCTCCACTTT. Amino acids: CASSPGTAMNSPLHF.

V usage is TRBV20-1 and J usage is TRBJ2-3; D unresolved. The CDR3 extends over 10 amino acids. V was shortened by 3 bases and J by 6 bases, with 4 bases between the two germline ends. Looked up from germline, CDR1 is DFQATT and CDR2 is SNEGSKA (reference sequence). The CDR3 region is CSASLDTQYF. CDR3 nucleotides: TGCAGTGCTAGCCTCGATACGCAGTATTTT.

J is TRBJ2-7 and V is TRBV7-9, with D unresolved. This CDR3 has 15 amino acids. Germline assignment: CDR1 SEHNR and CDR2 FQNEAQ (reference sequence). V lost 5 bases and J 3 bases, leaving 17 bases between the germline ends. The CDR3, as DNA: TGTGCCAGCAGCCCCCTGGCGGAACCTCTCTACGAGCAGTACTTC. Translation gives CASSPLAEPLYEQYF.